This paragraph covers one T cell receptor beta chain sequence. Its antigen is currently unknown. UMIs were added to TCR cDNA along with a universal primer site when it was made by 5'RACE template switching. TCRdb used MiXCR to reprocess the 5' RACE reads, holding one entry per CDR3 protein. This sample carries a few hundred thousand distinct CDR3 sequences, around 16% of them seen once, and the ten largest clones take roughly 17%. These data originate in a study of T cells after yellow fever vaccination. Findings and limits, study-wide: Once the booster was given, most primary-vaccination clones reappeared, at roughly 96% for CD4 and roughly 85% for CD8. Just a small share of clonotypes turned up in the CD4 compartment as well as the CD8 compartment. Faster peaking, at day 5 versus 15, marked a secondary response that was weaker.

Looked up from germline, CDR1 is MGHRA and CDR2 is YSYEKL. Between the trimmed V and J ends, which lost 0 bases and 3 bases, there was a span of 14 bases. The length of the CDR3 is 17 residues. Material: PBMCs, obtained around 5 days after the first yellow fever vaccination. The chain recombines TRBV4-1 with TRBJ2-2; TRBD2 is a possible D gene (6 bases). The receptor comes from a young man who received the YFV17D yellow fever vaccine. In nucleotides, the CDR3 is TGCGCCAGCAGCCAAGAATGGGGGGACTTCCACACCGGGGAGCTGTTTTTT. Residues: CASSQEWGDFHTGELFF.